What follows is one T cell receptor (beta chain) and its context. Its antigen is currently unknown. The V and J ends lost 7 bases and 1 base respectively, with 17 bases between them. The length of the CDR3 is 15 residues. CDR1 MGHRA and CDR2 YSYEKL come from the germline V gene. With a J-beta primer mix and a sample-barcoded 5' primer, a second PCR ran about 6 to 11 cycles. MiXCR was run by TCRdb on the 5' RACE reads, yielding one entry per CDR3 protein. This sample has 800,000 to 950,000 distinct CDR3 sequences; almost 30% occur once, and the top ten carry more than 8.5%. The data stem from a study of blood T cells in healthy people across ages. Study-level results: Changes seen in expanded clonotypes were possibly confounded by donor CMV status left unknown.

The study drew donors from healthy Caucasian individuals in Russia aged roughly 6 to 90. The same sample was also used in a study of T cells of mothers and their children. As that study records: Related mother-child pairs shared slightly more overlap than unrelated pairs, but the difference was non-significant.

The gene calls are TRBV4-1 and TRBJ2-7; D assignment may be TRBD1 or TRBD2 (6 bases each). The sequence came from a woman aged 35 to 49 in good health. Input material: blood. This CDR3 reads CASTRGLARSYEQYF. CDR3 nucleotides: TGCGCCAGCACCAGGGGACTCGCGCGATCCTACGAGCAGTACTTC.